This T cell receptor (beta chain) was sequenced during a study of T cells in Graves' hyperthyroidism and ophthalmopathy. This clonotype was seen a few times. Being one base from a much bigger clone, this may be a read error. Template material for amplifying TCR beta CDR3 regions consisted of RNA transcripts. First-round RT-PCR with HTBI primers amplified the TCR CDR3 region. Each CDR3 protein is one row after TCRdb ran MiXCR on the multiplex PCR reads. The data contain 300,000 to 500,000 distinct CDR3 sequences, around 14% of them singletons. The CDR3 sequence is 16 residues long. The germline CDR1 and CDR2 sequences are LGHDT and YNNKEL (reference sequence). The junction had 11 bases not matched to a gene; V was cut back by 4 bases and J by 10 bases.

This TCR was sampled from a woman between 25 and 40 years old with Graves' hyperthyroidism. Sequencing was performed on blood. The gene calls are TRBV3-1 and TRBJ2-1, with 12 nucleotides matching TRBD2. The CDR3 DNA reads TGTGCCAGCAGCCTCTCCCGGACTAGCGGGACCAACGAGCAGTTCTTC. Encoded protein: CASSLSRTSGTNEQFF.